This TCR beta chain originates from a study of cytomegalovirus exposure and HLA in healthy donors. Findings and caveats of the study: Most TCR beta V segments were productive about 87% or about 30% of the time in an earlier analysis. A later analysis showed HLA-associated TCR beta chains outstripping equally common others in clonal expansion. Overall, 164 TCR beta chains were annotated as cytomegalovirus-associated.

PCR primers comprised 60 Vbeta and 13 Jbeta primers. TCRdb's table, derived via immunoSEQ multiplex PCR, lists solely in-frame clones and lacks some. The table lists 200,000 to 250,000 clones, 75% to 85% of them singletons. Trimming shortened V by 6 bases and J by 3 bases, and 15 bases separated the two germline ends. Germline CDR1 reads MNHEY; CDR2 reads SVGAGI. This CDR3 spans 15 amino acids. Comments on this clone: Its antigen is unknown.

The sequence was collected from a woman in her fifties or sixties in good health and CMV-seropositive. The chain combines TRBV6-5 with TRBJ2-1, with D perhaps matching TRBD1 (7 bases). Input material: PBMCs. CDR3 DNA: TGTGCCAGCAGGCAGGGGGGAGGTTTCTACAATGAGCAGTTCTTC. Its translation is CASRQGGGFYNEQFF.